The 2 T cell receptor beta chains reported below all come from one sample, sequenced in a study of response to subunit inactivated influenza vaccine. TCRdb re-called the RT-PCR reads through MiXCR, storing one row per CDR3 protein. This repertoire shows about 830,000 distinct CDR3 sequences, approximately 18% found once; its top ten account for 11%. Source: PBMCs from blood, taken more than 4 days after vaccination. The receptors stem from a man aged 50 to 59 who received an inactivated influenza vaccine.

The DNA for the CDR3 is TGCTCCCCGCTAGGGAATACGCAGTATTTT. This encodes CSPLGNTQYF. The chain uses TRBV20-1 and TRBJ2-3; no clear D. The CDR3 consists of 10 residues. Per the germline V gene, CDR1 is DFQATT and CDR2 is SNEGSKA (reference sequence).

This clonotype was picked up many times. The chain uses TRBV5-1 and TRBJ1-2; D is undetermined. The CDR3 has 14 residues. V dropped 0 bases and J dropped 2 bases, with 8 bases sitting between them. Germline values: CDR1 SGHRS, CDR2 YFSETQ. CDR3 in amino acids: CASSLDPANYGYTF. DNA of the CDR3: TGCGCCAGCAGCTTGGATCCAGCCAACTATGGCTACACCTTC.